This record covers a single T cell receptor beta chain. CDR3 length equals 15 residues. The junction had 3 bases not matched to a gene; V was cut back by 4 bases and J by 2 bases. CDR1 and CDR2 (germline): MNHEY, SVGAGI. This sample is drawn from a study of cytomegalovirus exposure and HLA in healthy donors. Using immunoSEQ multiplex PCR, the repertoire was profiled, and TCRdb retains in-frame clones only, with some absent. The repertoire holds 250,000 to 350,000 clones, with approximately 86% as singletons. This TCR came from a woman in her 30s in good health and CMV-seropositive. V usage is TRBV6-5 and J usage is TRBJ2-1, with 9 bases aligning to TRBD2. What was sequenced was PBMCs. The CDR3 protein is CASSSQRGAYNEQFF. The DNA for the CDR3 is TGTGCCAGCAGTTCTCAGCGGGGGGCCTACAATGAGCAGTTCTTC.